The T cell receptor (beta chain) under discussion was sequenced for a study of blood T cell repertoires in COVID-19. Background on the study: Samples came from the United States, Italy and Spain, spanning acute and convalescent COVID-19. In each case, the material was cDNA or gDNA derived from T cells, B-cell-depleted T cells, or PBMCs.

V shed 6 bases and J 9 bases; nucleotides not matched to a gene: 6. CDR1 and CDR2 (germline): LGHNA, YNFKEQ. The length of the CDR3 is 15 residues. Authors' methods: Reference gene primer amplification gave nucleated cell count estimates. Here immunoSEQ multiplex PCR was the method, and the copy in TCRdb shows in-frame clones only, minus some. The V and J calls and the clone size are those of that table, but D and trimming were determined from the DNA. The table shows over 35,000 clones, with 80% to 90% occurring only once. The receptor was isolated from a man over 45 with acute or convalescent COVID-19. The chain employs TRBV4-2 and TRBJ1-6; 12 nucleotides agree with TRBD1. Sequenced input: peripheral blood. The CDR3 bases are TGTGCCAGCAGTGATCCGGGACAGGGGGCTTCACCCCTCCACTTT. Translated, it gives CASSDPGQGASPLHF.